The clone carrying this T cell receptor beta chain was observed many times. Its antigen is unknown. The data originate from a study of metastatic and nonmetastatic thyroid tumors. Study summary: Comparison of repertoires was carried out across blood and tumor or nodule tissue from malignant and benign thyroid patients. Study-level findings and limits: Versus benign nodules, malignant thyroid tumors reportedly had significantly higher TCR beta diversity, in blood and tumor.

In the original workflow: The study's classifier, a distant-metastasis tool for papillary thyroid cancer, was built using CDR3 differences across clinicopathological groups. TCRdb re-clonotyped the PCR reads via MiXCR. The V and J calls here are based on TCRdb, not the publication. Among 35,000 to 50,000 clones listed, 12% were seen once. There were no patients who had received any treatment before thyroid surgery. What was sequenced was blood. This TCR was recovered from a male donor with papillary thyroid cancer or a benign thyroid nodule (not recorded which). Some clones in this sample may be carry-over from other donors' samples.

Written as DNA, the CDR3 is TGTGCCAGCAGCCCCGGGACTCCTCCTAGCACAGATACGCAGTATTTT. Amino acid sequence: CASSPGTPPSTDTQYF. The chain combines TRBV9 with TRBJ2-3, with a tentative D call TRBD2 (6 bases). Germline CDR1 is SGDLS and CDR2 is YYNGEE. With 4 bases removed from V and 0 bases from J, the gap between germline ends came to 15 bases. This CDR3 comprises 16 residues.